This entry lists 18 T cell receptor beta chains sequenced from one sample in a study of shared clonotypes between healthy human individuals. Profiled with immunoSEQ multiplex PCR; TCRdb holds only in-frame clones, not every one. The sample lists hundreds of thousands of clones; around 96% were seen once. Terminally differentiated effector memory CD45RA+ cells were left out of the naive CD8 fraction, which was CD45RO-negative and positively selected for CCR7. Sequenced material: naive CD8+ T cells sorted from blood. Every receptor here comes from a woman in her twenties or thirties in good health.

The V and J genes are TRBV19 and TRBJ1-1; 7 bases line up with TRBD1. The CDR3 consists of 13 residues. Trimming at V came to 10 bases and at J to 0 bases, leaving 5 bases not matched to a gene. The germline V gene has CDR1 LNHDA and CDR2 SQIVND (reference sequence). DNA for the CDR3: TGTGCCACCAAGACAGGGATGAACACTGAAGCTTTCTTT. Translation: CATKTGMNTEAFF.

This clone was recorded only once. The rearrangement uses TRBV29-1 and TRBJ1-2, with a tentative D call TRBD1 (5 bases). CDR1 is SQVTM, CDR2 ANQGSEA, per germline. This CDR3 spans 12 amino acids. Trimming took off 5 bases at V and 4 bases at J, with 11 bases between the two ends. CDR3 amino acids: CSVSQGFYGYTF. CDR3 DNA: TGCAGCGTTTCTCAGGGATTCTATGGCTACACCTTC. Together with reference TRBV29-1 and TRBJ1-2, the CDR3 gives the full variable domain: SAVISQKPSRDICQRGTSLTIQCQVDSQVTMMFWYRQQPGQSLTLIATANQGSEATYESGFVIDKFPISRPNLTFSTLTVSNMSPEDSSIYLCSVSQGFYGYTFGSGTRLTVV.

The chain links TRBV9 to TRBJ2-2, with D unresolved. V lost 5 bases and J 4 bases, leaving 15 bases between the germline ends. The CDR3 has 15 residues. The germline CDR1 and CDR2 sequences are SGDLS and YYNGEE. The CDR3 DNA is TGTGCCAGCAGAGGCCCGCAACCCGGCACCGGGGAGCTGTTTTTT. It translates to CASRGPQPGTGELFF.

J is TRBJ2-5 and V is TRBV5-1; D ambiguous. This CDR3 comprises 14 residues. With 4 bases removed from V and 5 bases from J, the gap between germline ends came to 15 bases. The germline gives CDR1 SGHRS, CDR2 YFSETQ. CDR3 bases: TGCGCCAGCAGCCGAGGACCGCGCTGGGAGACCCAGTACTTC. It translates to CASSRGPRWETQYF.

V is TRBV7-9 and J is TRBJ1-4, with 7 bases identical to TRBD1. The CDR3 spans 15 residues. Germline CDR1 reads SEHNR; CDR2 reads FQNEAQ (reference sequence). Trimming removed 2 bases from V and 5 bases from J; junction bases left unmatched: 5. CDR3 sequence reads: CASSLKTDRNEKLFF. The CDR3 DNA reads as TGTGCCAGCAGCTTAAAGACGGACAGGAATGAAAAACTGTTTTTT. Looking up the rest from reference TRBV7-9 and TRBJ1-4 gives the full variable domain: DTGVSQNPRHKITKRGQNVTFRCDPISEHNRLYWYRQTLGQGPEFLTYFQNEAQLEKSRLLSDRFSAERPKGSFSTLEIQRTEQGDSAMYLCASSLKTDRNEKLFFGSGTQLSVL.

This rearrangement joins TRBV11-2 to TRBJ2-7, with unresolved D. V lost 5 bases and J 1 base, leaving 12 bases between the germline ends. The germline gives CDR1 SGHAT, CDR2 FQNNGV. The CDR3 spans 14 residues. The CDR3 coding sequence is TGTGCCAGCAGCCCCCGCGGAAGATCCTACGAGCAGTACTTC. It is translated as CASSPRGRSYEQYF.

The CDR3 coding sequence is TGTGCCAGCAGTTTAGAGTCCCTCCCCACCAATTCACCCCTCCACTTT. Protein sequence: CASSLESLPTNSPLHF. The chain couples TRBV28 to TRBJ1-6; D ambiguous. V lost 2 bases and J 7 bases, leaving 15 bases between the germline ends. Germline V lookup: CDR1 MDHEN, CDR2 SYDVKM. The CDR3 is 16 amino acids.

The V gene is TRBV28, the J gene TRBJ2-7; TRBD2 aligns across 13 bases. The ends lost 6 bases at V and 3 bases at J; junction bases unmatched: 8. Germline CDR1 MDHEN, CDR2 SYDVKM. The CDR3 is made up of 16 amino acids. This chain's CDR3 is CASRRGTSGVLYEQYF. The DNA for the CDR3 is TGTGCCAGCAGAAGAGGGACTAGCGGGGTCCTCTACGAGCAGTACTTC.

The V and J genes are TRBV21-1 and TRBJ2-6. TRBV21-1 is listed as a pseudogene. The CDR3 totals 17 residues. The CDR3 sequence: CASSKADLAGGANVLTF. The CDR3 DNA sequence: TGTGCCAGCAGCAAAGCGGATCTCGCTGGAGGGGCCAACGTCCTGACTTTC.

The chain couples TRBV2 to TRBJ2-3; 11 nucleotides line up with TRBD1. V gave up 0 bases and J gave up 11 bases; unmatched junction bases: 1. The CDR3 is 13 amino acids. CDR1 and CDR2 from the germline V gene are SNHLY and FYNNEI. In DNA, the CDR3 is TGTGCCAGCAGTGAAGCGGACAGGGGGCTGCAGTATTTT. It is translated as CASSEADRGLQYF.

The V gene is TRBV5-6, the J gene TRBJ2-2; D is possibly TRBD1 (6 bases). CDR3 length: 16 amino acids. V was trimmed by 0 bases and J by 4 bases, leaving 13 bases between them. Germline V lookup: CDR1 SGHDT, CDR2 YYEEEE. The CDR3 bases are TGTGCCAGCAGCTTGGACAGGGCGTGGGGCACCGGGGAGCTGTTTTTT. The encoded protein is CASSLDRAWGTGELFF.

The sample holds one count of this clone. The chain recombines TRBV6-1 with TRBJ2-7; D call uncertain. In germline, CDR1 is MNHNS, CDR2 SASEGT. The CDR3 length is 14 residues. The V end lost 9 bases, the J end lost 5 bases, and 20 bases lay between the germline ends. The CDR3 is CASTNSTVWNEQYF. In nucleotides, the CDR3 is TGTGCCAGTACGAATAGTACGGTCTGGAACGAGCAGTACTTC.

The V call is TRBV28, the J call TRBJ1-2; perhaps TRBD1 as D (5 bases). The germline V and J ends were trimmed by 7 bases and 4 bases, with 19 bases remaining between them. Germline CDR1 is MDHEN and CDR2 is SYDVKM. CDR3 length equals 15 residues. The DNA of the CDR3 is TGTGCCAGCACCACCGGGACGTGGGAAAGCTATGGCTACACCTTC. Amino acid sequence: CASTTGTWESYGYTF.

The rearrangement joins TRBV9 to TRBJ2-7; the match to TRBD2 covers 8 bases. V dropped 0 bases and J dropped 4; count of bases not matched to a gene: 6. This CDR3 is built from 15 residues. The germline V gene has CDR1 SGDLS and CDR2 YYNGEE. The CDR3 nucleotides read TGTGCCAGCAGCGTAGCCGCGGGGGGACCTTACGAGCAGTACTTC. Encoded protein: CASSVAAGGPYEQYF.

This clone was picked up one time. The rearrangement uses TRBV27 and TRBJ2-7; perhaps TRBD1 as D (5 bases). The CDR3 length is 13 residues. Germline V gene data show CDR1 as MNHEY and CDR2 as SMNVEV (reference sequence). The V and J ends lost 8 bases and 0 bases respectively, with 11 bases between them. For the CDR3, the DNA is TGTGCCAGCCACGAAACAGGCTCCTACGAGCAGTACTTC. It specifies CASHETGSYEQYF.

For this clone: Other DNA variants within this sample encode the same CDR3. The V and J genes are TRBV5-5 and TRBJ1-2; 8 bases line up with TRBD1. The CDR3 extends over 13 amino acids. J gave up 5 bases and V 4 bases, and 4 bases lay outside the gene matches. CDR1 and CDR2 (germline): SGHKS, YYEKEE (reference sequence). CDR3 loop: CASSPTGDYGYTF. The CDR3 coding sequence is TGTGCCAGCAGCCCGACAGGGGATTATGGCTACACCTTC.

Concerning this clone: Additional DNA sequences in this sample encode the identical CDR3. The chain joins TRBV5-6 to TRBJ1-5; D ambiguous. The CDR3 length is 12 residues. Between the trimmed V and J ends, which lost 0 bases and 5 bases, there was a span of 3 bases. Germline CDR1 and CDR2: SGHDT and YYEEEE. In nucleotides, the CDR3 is TGTGCCAGCAGCTTGGGAGATCAGCCCCAGCATTTT. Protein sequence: CASSLGDQPQHF.

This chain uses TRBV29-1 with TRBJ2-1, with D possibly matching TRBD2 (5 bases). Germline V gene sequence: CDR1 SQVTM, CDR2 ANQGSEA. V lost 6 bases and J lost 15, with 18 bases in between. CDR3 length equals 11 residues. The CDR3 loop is CSVPGTRVWFF. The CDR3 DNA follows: TGCAGCGTCCCGGGAACCCGAGTGTGGTTCTTC.